What follows are 28 T cell receptor beta chains derived from one specimen sequenced in a study of cytomegalovirus exposure and HLA in healthy donors. The repertoire was sequenced with immunoSEQ multiplex PCR; TCRdb's copy has only in-frame clones and lacks some. In the table there are 250,000 to 300,000 clones, 65% to 90% of which are singletons. The sample consisted of PBMCs. The source of these receptors is a woman in her late teens or twenties in good health and CMV-seronegative.

The rearrangement uses TRBV11-1 and TRBJ2-7, with a weak D call TRBD2 (5 bases). The CDR3 runs 13 residues. Germline V CDR1 and CDR2: SGHAT, FQDESV (reference sequence). Trimming pared 3 bases from V and 5 bases from J, leaving 11 bases between. The CDR3 loop is CASSFTPGNEQYF. The CDR3 DNA follows: TGTGCCAGCAGCTTCACCCCGGGGAACGAGCAGTACTTC. Full variable domain (missing parts from reference TRBV11-1 and TRBJ2-7): EAEVAQSPRYKITEKSQAVAFWCDPISGHATLYWYRQILGQGPELLVQFQDESVVDDSQLPKDRFSAERLKGVDSTLKIQPAELGDSAMYLCASSFTPGNEQYFGPGTRLTVT.

This sequence joins TRBV6-1 and TRBJ1-5; TRBD1 agrees at 7 bases. Trimming removed 7 bases from V and 0 bases from J; junction bases left unmatched: 6. The length of the CDR3 is 15 residues. Germline loops: CDR1 MNHNS, CDR2 SASEGT. The CDR3 here is CASIGTDYSNQPQHF. CDR3 in DNA: TGTGCCAGCATAGGGACAGATTATAGCAATCAGCCCCAGCATTTT.

This clone was counted ten times or more. The chain joins TRBV27 to TRBJ1-5; weak D call: TRBD1 (5 bases). CDR3 length: 14 amino acids. The V end lost 3 bases, the J end lost 9 bases, and 15 bases lay between the germline ends. Per germline, CDR1 MNHEY and CDR2 SMNVEV (reference sequence). CDR3 DNA sequence: TGTGCCAGCAGTTTGGTAGGGGAAGGACCGCCCCAGCATTTT. Protein: CASSLVGEGPPQHF.

V gene TRBV5-4 combines with J gene TRBJ2-7; 14 positions agree with TRBD2. Trimming cost V 4 bases and J 5 bases; bases outside gene matches: 5. Germline CDR1 SGHNT, CDR2 YYREEE (reference sequence). The CDR3 is made up of 15 amino acids. CDR3 residues: CASSKGLAGVNEQYF. CDR3 nucleotides: TGTGCCAGCAGCAAGGGACTAGCGGGAGTAAACGAGCAGTACTTC.

The chain uses TRBV2 and TRBJ2-7, with TRBD1 identical over 8 bases. This CDR3 is 13 amino acids long. The ends lost 10 bases at V and 9 bases at J; junction bases unmatched: 14. Germline V gene lookup returns CDR1 SNHLY and CDR2 FYNNEI. The CDR3 here is CATRVDRDVGQYF. The CDR3 nucleotides are TGTGCCACCCGGGTGGACAGGGATGTTGGGCAGTACTTC.

This chain links TRBV5-1 with TRBJ1-1, with D uncertain. Deletions cut 1 base from V and 1 base from J, with 11 bases between. The CDR3 sequence is 15 residues long. CDR1 and CDR2 from the germline V gene are SGHRS and YFSETQ. DNA for the CDR3: TGCGCCAGCAGCTTGAAACTCGGCGGGAACACTGAAGCTTTCTTT. The encoded protein is CASSLKLGGNTEAFF.

J is TRBJ2-2 and V is TRBV6-5, with 12 bases that match TRBD2. V dropped 6 bases and J dropped 7; count of bases not matched to a gene: 6. Germline V gene lookup returns CDR1 MNHEY and CDR2 SVGAGI. This CDR3 region has 15 residues. The CDR3 sequence: CASSLAGGHGGELFF. The DNA for the CDR3 is TGTGCCAGCAGCCTAGCGGGGGGGCATGGCGGGGAGCTGTTTTTT.

This rearrangement joins TRBV6-5 to TRBJ1-4, with D possibly matching TRBD1 (5 bases). The CDR3 has 15 amino acids. Per germline, CDR1 MNHEY and CDR2 SVGAGI. V lost 4 bases and J 7 bases, leaving 16 bases between the germline ends. DNA for the CDR3: TGTGCCAGCAGTTCTCTGGGGGGTACGGGTGAAAAACTGTTTTTT. This gives the protein CASSSLGGTGEKLFF.

The rearrangement links TRBV5-1 to TRBJ1-1; possible D gene TRBD1, 5 bases. This CDR3 is built from 17 residues. Germline values: CDR1 SGHRS, CDR2 YFSETQ. The V end lost 4 bases, the J end lost 1 base, and 20 bases lay between the germline ends. CDR3 bases: TGCGCCAGCAGCCCTTTCAGTGGGGGGGGAGCGAACACTGAAGCTTTCTTT. Its translation is CASSPFSGGGANTEAFF. Drawing the rest from reference TRBV5-1 and TRBJ1-1, the complete variable domain is KAGVTQTPRYLIKTRGQQVTLSCSPISGHRSVSWYQQTPGQGLQFLFEYFSETQRNKGNFPGRFSGRQFSNSRSEMNVSTLELGDSALYLCASSPFSGGGANTEAFFGQGTRLTVV.

The V and J genes are TRBV6-5 and TRBJ1-2; 9 nucleotides agree with TRBD1. The ends lost 5 bases at V and 4 bases at J; junction bases unmatched: 8. The CDR3 is made up of 15 amino acids. CDR1 is MNHEY and CDR2 is SVGAGI in the germline V gene. CDR3 residues: CASSRTGGGSYGYTF. CDR3 nucleotide sequence: TGTGCCAGCAGTAGAACAGGGGGCGGCAGCTATGGCTACACCTTC.

CDR3 sequence: CASSLSGTGDFYGYTF. CDR3 DNA sequence: TGTGCCAGCAGCCTTTCCGGGACAGGGGACTTTTATGGCTACACCTTC. The chain is built from TRBV11-2 and TRBJ1-2; TRBD1 aligns across 10 bases. The germline gives CDR1 SGHAT, CDR2 FQNNGV. V was pared by 5 bases and J by 5 bases, with 11 bases of the junction left unmatched. CDR3 size: 16 residues.

The CDR3, as DNA: TGCGCCAGCAGCTTGCTACAGGTTAGGAATGAGCAGTTCTTC. Its protein product is CASSLLQVRNEQFF. The rearrangement links TRBV5-1 to TRBJ2-1; perhaps TRBD1 as D (5 bases). From germline, CDR1 is SGHRS and CDR2 YFSETQ. The germline V and J ends were trimmed by 1 base and 7 bases, with 12 bases remaining between them. The CDR3 covers 14 residues.

V and J are TRBV10-1 and TRBJ2-1; 8 positions match TRBD1. V dropped 6 bases and J dropped 4; count of bases not matched to a gene: 8. Looked up from germline, CDR1 is WNHNN and CDR2 is SYGVQD (reference sequence). This CDR3 contains 15 residues. DNA for the CDR3: TGCGCCAGCAGCCGGGACAGGAGACCTTACAATGAGCAGTTCTTC. Its translation: CASSRDRRPYNEQFF.

V usage is TRBV4-1 and J usage is TRBJ2-7; TRBD1 aligns across 12 bases. Germline-derived CDR1 and CDR2 are MGHRA and YSYEKL. This CDR3 is built from 16 residues. Unmatched junction bases numbered 5, after V lost 1 base and J lost 4 bases. The CDR3, as DNA: TGCGCCAGCAGCCAAGCTGGGACAGGGGGCACGTACGAGCAGTACTTC. Amino acids: CASSQAGTGGTYEQYF.

The V and J genes are TRBV6-5 and TRBJ1-3; D ambiguous. In germline, CDR1 is MNHEY, CDR2 SVGAGI. V was cut by 7 bases and J by 5 bases, with 12 bases left in between. The CDR3 spans 13 residues. CDR3 in DNA: TGTGCCAGCATTCCCCAGTTTAGAAACACCATATATTTT. As protein: CASIPQFRNTIYF.

This clone has only one observation. This chain links TRBV5-1 with TRBJ2-7; 11 nucleotides match TRBD1. This CDR3 is built from 16 residues. Germline lookup yields CDR1 SGHRS and CDR2 YFSETQ. The junction had 12 bases not matched to a gene; V was cut back by 5 bases and J by 5 bases. CDR3 bases: TGCGCCAGCAGACGATGGACAGGGGGCGCGTTCGACGAGCAGTACTTC. Protein sequence: CASRRWTGGAFDEQYF.

The V call is TRBV6-5, the J call TRBJ1-2, with D possibly matching TRBD1 (6 bases). Germline loops: CDR1 MNHEY, CDR2 SVGAGI. Trimming took 6 bases from V and 8 from J, leaving 22 bases between them. This CDR3 contains 15 residues. CDR3 bases: TGTGCCAGCAGCCAAGATTCGGGGGGCGGTTGGGGCTACACCTTC. As protein: CASSQDSGGGWGYTF.

The chain combines TRBV9 with TRBJ1-5, with D maybe TRBD1 (5 bases). The CDR3 runs 16 residues. With 0 bases removed from V and 4 bases from J, the gap between germline ends came to 14 bases. Germline V CDR1 and CDR2: SGDLS, YYNGEE. The CDR3 reads CASSVAADRPNQPQHF. The CDR3 DNA reads TGTGCCAGCAGCGTAGCAGCTGACAGACCAAATCAGCCCCAGCATTTT.

The CDR3 loop reads CASSPTPGADTQYF. CDR3 bases: TGTGCCAGCAGTCCTACCCCGGGGGCAGATACGCAGTATTTT. The chain joins TRBV6-5 to TRBJ2-3; possibly TRBD2 for D (6 bases). The V gene's germline CDR1 is MNHEY and CDR2 SVGAGI. The CDR3 sequence is 14 residues long. Trimming took 5 bases from V and 4 from J, leaving 13 bases between them.

The V call is TRBV30, the J call TRBJ1-3; D remains ambiguous. Germline values: CDR1 GTSNPN, CDR2 SVGIG (reference sequence). V was clipped by 1 base and J by 3 bases, with 10 bases between them. The CDR3 has 14 residues. The CDR3 DNA sequence: TGTGCCTGGAGTGGAGAAAGAGGTGGAAACACCATATATTTT. Translation gives CAWSGERGGNTIYF.

This clone has a single count. V gene TRBV13 combines with J gene TRBJ1-2; D not certain. The CDR3 is made up of 13 amino acids. V dropped 4 bases and J dropped 8 bases, with 14 bases sitting between them. Germline V CDR1 and CDR2: PRHDT, FYEKMQ (reference sequence). The CDR3 sequence is CASSSQVMGGYTF. Written as DNA, the CDR3 is TGTGCCAGCAGCTCCCAGGTTATGGGCGGCTACACCTTC.

This CDR3 reads CASSPSGTSGSLYNEQFF. In DNA, the CDR3 is TGCGCCAGCAGCCCTTCCGGGACTAGCGGGAGCCTTTACAATGAGCAGTTCTTC. The rearrangement links TRBV4-1 to TRBJ2-1; 14 bases line up with TRBD2. The CDR3 runs to 18 residues. The germline CDR1 and CDR2 sequences are MGHRA and YSYEKL. Trimming at V came to 4 bases and at J to 4 bases, leaving 9 bases not matched to a gene.

The chain uses TRBV6-5 and TRBJ2-4; 7 bases are shared with TRBD1. The CDR3 consists of 15 residues. J lost 4 bases, V lost 6 bases, and 9 bases had no gene match. CDR1 MNHEY and CDR2 SVGAGI come from the germline V gene. This CDR3 is CASSQGQPAKNIQYF. CDR3 in DNA: TGTGCCAGCAGCCAGGGACAGCCTGCGAAAAACATTCAGTACTTC.

The CDR3 reads CASSVGTSAQETQYF. The CDR3, as DNA: TGTGCCAGCAGTGTCGGGACTAGCGCACAAGAGACCCAGTACTTC. The chain couples TRBV2 to TRBJ2-5; TRBD2 matches at 10 bases. Per the germline V gene, CDR1 is SNHLY and CDR2 is FYNNEI. CDR3 length: 15 residues. V lost 4 bases to trimming and J lost 2 bases; unmatched junction nucleotides: 4.

This clone appeared once. The CDR3 bases are TGTGCCACCGCGACACTGAACACTGAAGCTTTCTTT. This translates into CATATLNTEAFF. The J gene is TRBJ1-1, the V gene TRBV19, with no clear D. CDR3 length: 12 amino acids. V was pared by 10 bases and J by 0 bases, with 9 bases between. Germline-derived CDR1 and CDR2 are LNHDA and SQIVND (reference sequence).

CDR3 in DNA: TGTGCCAGCAGACCACAGGGAGGGTTCGACACTGAAGCTTTCTTT. This sequence encodes CASRPQGGFDTEAFF. The genes are TRBV6-5 and TRBJ1-1; possibly TRBD1 for D (6 bases). Germline CDR1 reads MNHEY; CDR2 reads SVGAGI. This CDR3 contains 15 residues. Trimming took 6 bases from V and 3 from J, leaving 17 bases between them.

CDR3 loop: CSVESDVGRVNTEAFF. The CDR3 DNA reads TGCAGCGTTGAAAGTGATGTGGGGCGAGTGAACACTGAAGCTTTCTTT. The rearrangement uses TRBV29-1 and TRBJ1-1; D might be TRBD1 (5 bases). CDR1 and CDR2 (germline): SQVTM, ANQGSEA. Trimming removed 2 bases at V and 0 bases at J, with 16 bases between. The CDR3 is made up of 16 amino acids.

The CDR3 nucleotides are TGTGCCAGCAGCTTAATAGGACTAGCGGGGGGGCGGTCCTACAATGAGCAGTTCTTC. This codes for CASSLIGLAGGRSYNEQFF. The chain is built from TRBV13 and TRBJ2-1; 15 bases align to TRBD2. There are 19 residues in the CDR3. The V and J ends lost 2 bases and 1 base, in that order; junction bases with no gene match: 6. The V gene's germline CDR1 is PRHDT and CDR2 FYEKMQ (reference sequence).